This entry lists 28 T cell receptor beta chains sequenced from one sample in a study of blood T cell repertoires in COVID-19. The table came from immunoSEQ multiplex PCR; TCRdb's copy has only in-frame clones and leaves some out. The table has roughly 36,000 clones, 84% seen once. Sequenced input: peripheral blood. The receptors were sampled from a human donor in a cohort sampled during active COVID-19.

There are a few counts of this clone. This chain links TRBV11-3 with TRBJ2-1; 8 bases match TRBD1. The J segment lost 4 bases and the V segment lost 3 bases, leaving 5 bases of the junction unmatched. Germline V gives CDR1 SGHNT, CDR2 YENEEA. The CDR3 consists of 15 residues. CDR3 residues: CASSLTGDGYNEQFF. The CDR3 DNA follows: TGTGCCAGCAGCTTGACAGGGGATGGGTACAATGAGCAGTTCTTC.

The V call is TRBV18, the J call TRBJ2-1; D possibly corresponds to TRBD2 (7 bases). Germline CDR1 reads KGHSH; CDR2 reads LQKENI. V lost 3 bases and J lost 9, with 12 bases in between. The CDR3 is made up of 13 amino acids. CDR3 region: CASSPGGGGEQFF. The CDR3 bases are TGTGCCAGCTCACCGGGAGGGGGAGGTGAGCAGTTCTTC.

The chain joins TRBV19 to TRBJ1-1; possibly TRBD1 for D (5 bases). The CDR3 is made up of 13 amino acids. Trimming cost V 4 bases and J 1 base, with 7 bases left between them. Germline-derived CDR1 and CDR2 are LNHDA and SQIVND (reference sequence). This chain's CDR3 is CASSTDRNTEAFF. DNA of the CDR3: TGTGCCAGTAGTACAGACAGGAACACTGAAGCTTTCTTT.

The chain recombines TRBV7-9 with TRBJ1-5; TRBD1 matches 7 bases. With V trimmed by 6 bases and J by 0 bases, 11 bases remained unmatched. The germline V gene has CDR1 SEHNR and CDR2 FQNEAQ (reference sequence). This CDR3 contains 17 residues. The CDR3 nucleotides are TGTGCCAGCAGACAAACCGGGACAGTTTATAGCAATCAGCCCCAGCATTTT. Protein: CASRQTGTVYSNQPQHF.

The genes are TRBV18 and TRBJ2-1; 9 nucleotides match TRBD2. Trimming removed 1 base from V and 8 bases from J; junction bases left unmatched: 9. The germline CDR1 and CDR2 sequences are KGHSH and LQKENI. The CDR3 runs to 16 residues. The DNA for the CDR3 is TGTGCCAGCTCACCACGGAGCGGGGGGACATCACATGAGCAGTTCTTC. Its protein product is CASSPRSGGTSHEQFF.

This chain joins TRBV5-6 and TRBJ1-2; D is undetermined. This CDR3 is built from 11 residues. Trimming shortened V by 0 bases and J by 8 bases, and 5 bases separated the two germline ends. Germline CDR1 is SGHDT and CDR2 is YYEEEE. The CDR3 region is CASSLVEGYTF. The CDR3 DNA reads as TGTGCCAGCAGCTTGGTTGAGGGCTACACCTTC. The full variable domain, completed using reference TRBV5-6 and TRBJ1-2, is DAGVTQSPTHLIKTRGQQVTLRCSPKSGHDTVSWYQQALGQGPQFIFQYYEEEERQRGNFPDRFSGHQFPNYSSELNVNALLLGDSALYLCASSLVEGYTFGSGTRLTVV.

This clone has just one count. The rearrangement uses TRBV2 and TRBJ1-1, with D unresolved. Germline CDR1 and CDR2: SNHLY and FYNNEI. The length of the CDR3 is 12 residues. With 6 bases removed from V and 7 bases from J, the gap between germline ends came to 12 bases. The CDR3 nucleotides read TGTGCCAGCAGGAAGGTGGGGAGTGAAGCTTTCTTT. Protein product: CASRKVGSEAFF.

The genes are TRBV5-1 and TRBJ1-4, with a tentative D call TRBD1 (6 bases). Trimming left V 5 bases short and J 0 bases short, with 14 bases between. Germline CDR1 SGHRS, CDR2 YFSETQ. The CDR3 covers 16 residues. DNA of the CDR3: TGCGCCAGCAGTTTCACAGGGCCTGCAACTAATGAAAAACTGTTTTTT. Residues: CASSFTGPATNEKLFF. Complete variable domain (other parts from reference TRBV5-1 and TRBJ1-4): KAGVTQTPRYLIKTRGQQVTLSCSPISGHRSVSWYQQTPGQGLQFLFEYFSETQRNKGNFPGRFSGRQFSNSRSEMNVSTLELGDSALYLCASSFTGPATNEKLFFGSGTQLSVL.

The chain uses TRBV18 and TRBJ2-1; D may be TRBD1 (6 bases). CDR3 length: 15 residues. Trimming cost V 2 bases and J 3 bases, with 11 bases left between them. Germline CDR1 KGHSH, CDR2 LQKENI. The chain's CDR3 is CASSPGWTDYNEQFF. As DNA, the CDR3 is TGTGCCAGCTCACCAGGCTGGACAGACTACAATGAGCAGTTCTTC.

This chain joins TRBV7-9 and TRBJ2-7; D remains unclear. CDR1 and CDR2 from the germline V gene are SEHNR and FQNEAQ (reference sequence). The CDR3 totals 11 residues. The ends were cut back, 7 bases at V and 11 bases at J, with 15 bases in the middle. In DNA form, the CDR3 reads TGTGCCAGCACCAAAGATTCCCCTGAGTACTTC. Translating it yields CASTKDSPEYF.

The chain couples TRBV2 to TRBJ2-3; 8 bases match TRBD2. The length of the CDR3 is 15 residues. Germline V gene lookup returns CDR1 SNHLY and CDR2 FYNNEI. The V gene end was trimmed by 4 bases and the J gene end by 0 bases; junction bases not matched to a gene: 3. The CDR3 protein is CASSAGGVSTDTQYF. The CDR3 nucleotides are TGTGCCAGCAGTGCGGGGGGGGTTAGCACAGATACGCAGTATTTT.

V and J are TRBV10-3 and TRBJ2-2, with 8 nucleotides matching TRBD1. In germline, CDR1 is ENHRY, CDR2 SYGVKD. V shed 6 bases and J 2 bases; nucleotides not matched to a gene: 5. The CDR3 sequence is 15 residues long. The CDR3 here is CAIRAGTGNTGELFF. Written as DNA, the CDR3 is TGTGCCATCAGAGCCGGGACAGGAAACACCGGGGAGCTGTTTTTT.

This chain uses TRBV12-3 or TRBV12-4 with TRBJ1-1; D gene uncertain. CDR3 length: 10 residues. V was pared by 11 bases and J by 5 bases, with 9 bases between. The CDR3 reads CACGDTEAFF. Written as DNA, the CDR3 is TGTGCCTGCGGGGATACTGAAGCTTTCTTT.

The chain joins TRBV10-2 to TRBJ1-1; D ambiguous. There are 13 residues in the CDR3. Germline loops: CDR1 WSHSY, CDR2 SAAADI. Trimming left V 3 bases short and J 4 bases short, with 9 bases between. Here the CDR3 DNA reads TGCGCCAGCAGTGATTGGGGAGGCACTGAAGCTTTCTTT. It is translated as CASSDWGGTEAFF.

The chain couples TRBV10-1 to TRBJ1-2; 7 positions agree with TRBD1. The CDR3 is made up of 13 amino acids. Germline-derived CDR1 and CDR2 are WNHNN and SYGVQD (reference sequence). J lost 5 bases, V lost 6 bases, and 6 bases had no gene match. The CDR3 nucleotides read TGCGCCAGCAGCGGGACAGTTGGTTATGGCTACACCTTC. Translation: CASSGTVGYGYTF.

The rearrangement links TRBV3-1 (or the pseudogene TRBV3-2) to TRBJ1-6; perhaps TRBD1 as D (5 bases). This CDR3 has 18 residues. V lost 4 bases and J lost 0, with 16 bases in between. Germline V gene data show CDR1 as LGHDT and CDR2 as YNNKEL (reference sequence). DNA of the CDR3: TGTGCCAGCAGCCCGCGGGACGGCCTTAGCTCCTATAATTCACCCCTCCACTTT. Amino acid sequence: CASSPRDGLSSYNSPLHF.

The rearrangement joins TRBV30 to TRBJ1-2; TRBD1 matches at 8 bases. The ends lost 4 bases at V and 8 bases at J; junction bases unmatched: 9. Germline values: CDR1 GTSNPN, CDR2 SVGIG (reference sequence). CDR3 size: 13 residues. The CDR3 is CAWMPGQGGGYTF. The CDR3 nucleotides read TGTGCCTGGATGCCCGGACAGGGTGGCGGCTACACCTTC.

V and J are TRBV7-2 and TRBJ1-5; D gene unclear. Trimming removed 6 bases at V and 7 bases at J, with 13 bases between. CDR1 SGHTA and CDR2 FQGNSA come from the germline V gene. This CDR3 has 13 amino acids. CDR3 residues: CASSTPVGQPQHF. Here the CDR3 DNA reads TGTGCCAGCAGTACCCCCGTGGGCCAGCCCCAGCATTTT. The variable domain in full, with the rest retrieved from reference TRBV7-2 and TRBJ1-5, is GAGVSQSPSNKVTEKGKDVELRCDPISGHTALYWYRQSLGQGLEFLIYFQGNSAPDKSGLPSDRFSAERTGGSVSTLTIQRTQQEDSAVYLCASSTPVGQPQHFGDGTRLSIL.

The chain joins TRBV7-2 to TRBJ1-2, with D possibly being TRBD1 (6 bases). The CDR3 consists of 14 residues. The germline V gene encodes CDR1 SGHTA and CDR2 FQGNSA. With 5 bases removed from V and 6 bases from J, the gap between germline ends came to 16 bases. CDR3 protein: CASSTRAGGNGYTF. CDR3 coding DNA: TGTGCCAGCAGCACCCGAGCGGGGGGCAATGGCTACACCTTC. The full variable domain, its missing parts supplied by reference TRBV7-2 and TRBJ1-2, is GAGVSQSPSNKVTEKGKDVELRCDPISGHTALYWYRQSLGQGLEFLIYFQGNSAPDKSGLPSDRFSAERTGGSVSTLTIQRTQQEDSAVYLCASSTRAGGNGYTFGSGTRLTVV.

This sequence joins TRBV6-1 and TRBJ2-3; 8 nucleotides line up with TRBD2. The length of the CDR3 is 16 residues. Germline assignment: CDR1 MNHNS and CDR2 SASEGT. The trim removed 4 bases at V and 9 bases at J, leaving 15 bases unmatched. CDR3 sequence reads: CASSAPGLGGIGTQYF. The CDR3 DNA reads as TGTGCCAGCAGTGCCCCGGGACTAGGTGGGATCGGCACGCAGTATTTT.

This chain uses TRBV28 with TRBJ1-1; D gene unclear. Per germline, CDR1 MDHEN and CDR2 SYDVKM. The CDR3 loop spans 11 amino acids. V was pared by 7 bases and J by 2 bases, with 5 bases between. The CDR3 loop is CASMGNTEAFF. The DNA of the CDR3 is TGTGCCAGCATGGGCAACACTGAAGCTTTCTTT.

The chain recombines TRBV7-6 with TRBJ2-5, with 14 positions matching TRBD2. The J segment lost 2 bases and the V segment lost 5 bases, leaving 7 bases of the junction unmatched. This CDR3 has 17 residues. CDR1 SGHVS and CDR2 FNYEAQ come from the germline V gene. The DNA for the CDR3 is TGTGCCAGCAGCCCAGGACTAGCGGGGGGCCCTCAAGAGACCCAGTACTTC. Its protein product is CASSPGLAGGPQETQYF.

This clone has just one count. V is TRBV27 and J is TRBJ2-7, with TRBD1 identical over 8 bases. Germline CDR1 and CDR2: MNHEY and SMNVEV (reference sequence). CDR3 size: 15 residues. Germline trimming cut 5 bases from V and 3 bases from J; bases unmatched to any gene: 9. The CDR3 here is CASSIWTGRGYEQYF. In nucleotides, the CDR3 is TGTGCCAGCAGTATATGGACAGGGAGAGGCTACGAGCAGTACTTC.

J is TRBJ1-2 and V is TRBV7-9; 10 bases fit TRBD1. Losses at the gene ends were 5 bases for V and 6 bases for J; bases not matched to a gene: 6. CDR1 is SEHNR and CDR2 is FQNEAQ in the germline V gene (reference sequence). This CDR3 has 14 residues. The CDR3 DNA is TGTGCCAGCAGCGTCGGACAGGGGGTTAATGGCTACACCTTC. It is translated as CASSVGQGVNGYTF.

The chain is built from TRBV2 and TRBJ1-2; D is undetermined. CDR1 and CDR2 from the germline V gene are SNHLY and FYNNEI. This CDR3 spans 12 amino acids. Trimming removed 2 bases from V and 4 bases from J, with 5 bases in between. CDR3 in amino acids: CASSEQVYGYTF. As DNA, the CDR3 is TGTGCCAGCAGTGAACAGGTCTATGGCTACACCTTC.

J is TRBJ1-2 and V is TRBV6-5; D gene ambiguous. CDR1 is MNHEY and CDR2 is SVGAGI in the germline V gene. This CDR3 has 14 residues. V lost 5 bases and J lost 2, with 12 bases in between. CDR3 nucleotide sequence: TGTGCCAGCAGTATCGGGAGAGGGAACTATGGCTACACCTTC. Amino acid sequence: CASSIGRGNYGYTF.

The genes are TRBV7-9 and TRBJ2-3, with 7 nucleotides matching TRBD2. The ends lost 1 base at V and 13 bases at J; junction bases unmatched: 11. CDR3 length equals 14 residues. Germline V CDR1 and CDR2: SEHNR, FQNEAQ (reference sequence). The DNA for the CDR3 is TGTGCCAGCAGCTTAGATTACCCGCCCGGGGGGAAGTATTTT. Amino acids: CASSLDYPPGGKYF.

The chain uses TRBV3-1 (or the pseudogene TRBV3-2) and TRBJ2-5; perhaps TRBD2 as D (6 bases). The CDR3 runs 15 residues. Germline V gene data show CDR1 as LGHDT and CDR2 as YNNKEL (reference sequence). V was shortened by 0 bases and J by 3 bases, with 11 bases between the two germline ends. CDR3: CASSQESRGKETQYF. DNA of the CDR3: TGTGCCAGCAGCCAAGAATCCCGGGGGAAAGAGACCCAGTACTTC.